The entry below describes one T cell receptor beta chain. Germline lookup yields CDR1 SGHNT and CDR2 YENEEA. V was shortened by 5 bases and J by 4 bases, with 18 bases between the two germline ends. This CDR3 has 15 residues. These data belong to a study of patients and donors after allogeneic stem cell transplantation. TCRdb processed the RT-PCR reads anew with MiXCR; each CDR3 protein has one entry. The table lists around 70,000 distinct CDR3 sequences, 26% of them singletons, with 26% in the top ten. This chain joins TRBV11-3 and TRBJ2-7; possibly TRBD1 for D (5 bases). Sequenced: blood, either unsorted or a sorted T cell fraction (not recorded which). This receptor was obtained from a human donor who was either an allogeneic HSCT recipient or a stem cell or donor lymphocyte infusion donor (not recorded which). It is not recorded whose cells these are; they may come from a transplant donor. The CDR3, as DNA: TGTGCCAGCAGCACCGGAAGGATAGGGGATTACGAGCAGTACTTC. Translating gives CASSTGRIGDYEQYF.